The source of this T cell receptor beta chain is a study of blood T cell repertoires in COVID-19. Whole-study context: The United States, Italy and Spain were the sources of the acute and convalescent COVID-19 samples. Sample material is recorded as cDNA or gDNA derived from T cells, B-cell-depleted T cells, or PBMCs.

Germline values: CDR1 KGHSH, CDR2 LQKENI. The CDR3 loop spans 17 amino acids. The V end lost 0 bases, the J end lost 8 bases, and 20 bases lay between the germline ends. Authors' data handling: Nucleated cell counts were estimated from reference gene primer amplification. Using immunoSEQ multiplex PCR, the repertoire was profiled, and TCRdb retains in-frame clones only, with some absent. The V and J calls and clone size are taken from that table; D and trimming were inferred from the DNA. The sample yields about 120,000 clones, more than 75% seen once. The TCR originated in a man between 60 and 75 years old with acute or convalescent COVID-19. The chain has TRBV18 and TRBJ2-1; D ambiguous. The sequenced sample was peripheral blood. For the CDR3, the DNA is TGTGCCAGCTCACCACCGGGTCCTGAGGTCCTTCGGGATGAGCAGTTCTTC. Protein: CASSPPGPEVLRDEQFF.